These 18 T cell receptor beta chains were all obtained from the same sample, sequenced in a study of radiation and T cells in renal cell carcinoma. Noted time point: blood 4 weeks post-SBRT, at nephrectomy. The treatment was: 15 Gy SBRT to primary tumor, nephrectomy 4 weeks later. TCRdb keeps only in-frame clones here, not all; method: immunoSEQ multiplex PCR. The sample includes 60,000 or so clones, over 60% of them seen just once. The source was blood, collected from a patient whose treatment included radiotherapy and nephrectomy. Receptor source: a man between 60 and 75 years old with renal cell carcinoma.

The rearrangement joins TRBV7-3 to TRBJ1-1, with TRBD1 as a possible D gene (5 bases). Per germline, CDR1 SGHTA and CDR2 FQGTGA. This CDR3 comprises 14 residues. V lost 0 bases, J lost 3 bases, and 8 bases lay in between. DNA of the CDR3: TGTGCCAGCAGCTTAACGTCGGGGGACACTGAAGCTTTCTTT. It encodes CASSLTSGDTEAFF.

The rearrangement uses TRBV27 and TRBJ2-2, with D hard to call. V lost 3 bases and J 6 bases, leaving 8 bases between the germline ends. From germline, CDR1 is MNHEY and CDR2 SMNVEV (reference sequence). The CDR3 totals 13 residues. CDR3 DNA: TGTGCCAGCAGTTTGTGGAAGTCCGGGGAGCTGTTTTTT. It is translated as CASSLWKSGELFF.

This chain links TRBV2 with TRBJ1-2, with D possibly TRBD1 on 6 matching bases. V was trimmed by 4 bases and J by 3 bases, leaving 15 bases between them. CDR3 length: 15 amino acids. CDR1 is SNHLY, CDR2 FYNNEI, per germline. CDR3 in amino acids: CASSVFRQAYYGYTF. The CDR3 bases are TGTGCCAGCAGTGTCTTCCGACAGGCCTACTATGGCTACACCTTC.

The rearrangement links TRBV6-5 to TRBJ1-3; possible D gene TRBD1, 6 bases. The V and J ends lost 8 bases and 1 base respectively, with 15 bases between them. The germline V gene encodes CDR1 MNHEY and CDR2 SVGAGI. CDR3 length: 15 amino acids. CDR3 protein: CASSKDRESGNTIYF. The CDR3, as DNA: TGTGCCAGCTCTAAGGACAGAGAATCTGGAAACACCATATATTTT.

This chain links TRBV19 with TRBJ2-1, with a tentative D call TRBD2 (6 bases). The CDR3 has 14 residues. The germline CDR1 and CDR2 sequences are LNHDA and SQIVND (reference sequence). Trimming removed 11 bases from V and 0 bases from J, with 14 bases in between. The CDR3 DNA sequence: TGTGCCTCCGGCGACGGGAGCTCCTACAATGAGCAGTTCTTC. It codes for CASGDGSSYNEQFF.

The chain is built from TRBV7-2 and TRBJ1-1; D possibly corresponds to TRBD1 (6 bases). CDR3 length: 17 amino acids. Trimming took 0 bases from V and 0 from J, leaving 14 bases between them. Germline values: CDR1 SGHTA, CDR2 FQGNSA. CDR3 region: CASSLAGGGDVNTEAFF. As DNA, the CDR3 is TGTGCCAGCAGCTTAGCGGGAGGGGGAGACGTGAACACTGAAGCTTTCTTT.

The CDR3 here is CASTGTGKQETQYF. CDR3 bases: TGTGCCAGTACCGGGACAGGGAAACAAGAGACCCAGTACTTC. The rearrangement links TRBV19 to TRBJ2-5, with 9 bases identical to TRBD1. Germline V gives CDR1 LNHDA, CDR2 SQIVND (reference sequence). Unmatched junction bases numbered 5, after V lost 7 bases and J lost 2 bases. CDR3 length: 14 residues.

This clone was recorded only once. J is TRBJ2-3 and V is TRBV4-2; 9 bases agree with TRBD2. This CDR3 contains 17 residues. Per the germline V gene, CDR1 is LGHNA and CDR2 is YNFKEQ. With 1 base clipped from V and 2 bases from J, the junction kept 7 bases outside the gene matches. The CDR3 loop is CASSQGSSGRTTDTQYF. Here the CDR3 DNA reads TGTGCCAGCAGCCAAGGCAGTAGCGGGAGAACCACAGATACGCAGTATTTT.

This chain joins TRBV7-2 and TRBJ2-3, with a tentative D call TRBD2 (6 bases). Germline CDR1 is SGHTA and CDR2 is FQGNSA. V was pared by 2 bases and J by 2 bases, with 14 bases between. The CDR3 loop spans 16 amino acids. CDR3 nucleotides: TGTGCCAGCAGCTTACTTGAGGCGGGGTCCACAGATACGCAGTATTTT. It translates to CASSLLEAGSTDTQYF. Together with reference TRBV7-2 and TRBJ2-3, the CDR3 gives the full variable domain: GAGVSQSPSNKVTEKGKDVELRCDPISGHTALYWYRQSLGQGLEFLIYFQGNSAPDKSGLPSDRFSAERTGGSVSTLTIQRTQQEDSAVYLCASSLLEAGSTDTQYFGPGTRLTVL.

This chain connects TRBV10-3 to TRBJ2-3; D perhaps matches TRBD2 (5 bases). Germline loops: CDR1 ENHRY, CDR2 SYGVKD. The CDR3 totals 12 residues. V was cut by 0 bases and J by 12 bases, with 10 bases left in between. CDR3 in amino acids: CAISESRGDQYF. Here the CDR3 DNA reads TGTGCCATCAGTGAGTCTCGGGGTGATCAGTATTTT.

V usage is TRBV5-4 and J usage is TRBJ2-7, with D perhaps matching TRBD1 (5 bases). The CDR3 length is 17 residues. The germline V and J ends were trimmed by 3 bases and 2 bases, with 21 bases remaining between them. The germline V gene has CDR1 SGHNT and CDR2 YYREEE (reference sequence). The chain's CDR3 is CASSSGRVGASAYEQYF. The CDR3 region has the DNA TGTGCCAGCAGCTCAGGCAGGGTTGGAGCGTCAGCCTACGAGCAGTACTTC.

This chain connects TRBV11-3 to TRBJ1-1; D not certain. The CDR3 extends over 13 amino acids. V gave up 6 bases and J gave up 0 bases, with 8 bases separating them. Germline V lookup: CDR1 SGHNT, CDR2 YENEEA. CDR3 amino acids: CASRNPLNTEAFF. The CDR3 DNA reads TGTGCCAGCAGAAATCCGCTGAACACTGAAGCTTTCTTT.

The chain joins TRBV18 to TRBJ2-4; a possible D gene is TRBD1 (7 bases). The CDR3 is 19 residues long. CDR1 is KGHSH, CDR2 LQKENI, per germline. V lost 3 bases and J 0 bases, leaving 21 bases between the germline ends. CDR3 residues: CASSPTFPDRDLAKNIQYF. DNA of the CDR3: TGTGCCAGCTCACCGACATTCCCTGACAGGGACTTAGCCAAAAACATTCAGTACTTC.

This chain links TRBV5-1 with TRBJ1-2; the D gene is possibly TRBD1 (5 bases). Trimming pared 3 bases from V and 7 bases from J, leaving 19 bases between. This CDR3 is built from 15 residues. The germline V gene encodes CDR1 SGHRS and CDR2 YFSETQ. This CDR3 reads CASSSTGTVQGGYTF. CDR3 in DNA: TGCGCCAGCAGCTCGACCGGGACTGTTCAAGGTGGCTACACCTTC.

The CDR3 nucleotides read TGTGCCAGCAGGAGTTTCGGAGTTCCCGGGGAGCTGTTTTTT. Its protein is CASRSFGVPGELFF. V and J are TRBV6-5 and TRBJ2-2, with no clear D. The germline V and J ends were trimmed by 6 bases and 6 bases, with 14 bases remaining between them. Germline V gene data show CDR1 as MNHEY and CDR2 as SVGAGI. The CDR3 runs to 14 residues.

The CDR3 reads CASSYVFGQRNTEAFF. CDR3 nucleotides: TGTGCCAGCAGTTACGTTTTTGGGCAGAGGAACACTGAAGCTTTCTTT. V is TRBV6-5 and J is TRBJ1-1; D is uncertain. Trimming removed 2 bases from V and 1 base from J, with 14 bases in between. The CDR3 length is 16 residues. Germline assignment: CDR1 MNHEY and CDR2 SVGAGI.

This clone was counted only a few times. This chain connects TRBV11-3 to TRBJ2-1; D ambiguous. Germline CDR1 SGHNT, CDR2 YENEEA. The CDR3 consists of 11 residues. The V end lost 1 base, the J end lost 6 bases, and 1 base lay between the germline ends. CDR3 amino acids: CASSLVNEQFF. As DNA, the CDR3 is TGTGCCAGCAGCTTAGTCAATGAGCAGTTCTTC.

The rearrangement links TRBV5-1 to TRBJ2-1; D is ambiguous. The germline V gene has CDR1 SGHRS and CDR2 YFSETQ. CDR3 length: 17 residues. V lost 0 bases to trimming and J lost 2 bases, with 15 bases between them. The CDR3, as DNA: TGCGCCAGCAGCTTGGCCAACTATATTTGGGCCTACAATGAGCAGTTCTTC. It translates to CASSLANYIWAYNEQFF.